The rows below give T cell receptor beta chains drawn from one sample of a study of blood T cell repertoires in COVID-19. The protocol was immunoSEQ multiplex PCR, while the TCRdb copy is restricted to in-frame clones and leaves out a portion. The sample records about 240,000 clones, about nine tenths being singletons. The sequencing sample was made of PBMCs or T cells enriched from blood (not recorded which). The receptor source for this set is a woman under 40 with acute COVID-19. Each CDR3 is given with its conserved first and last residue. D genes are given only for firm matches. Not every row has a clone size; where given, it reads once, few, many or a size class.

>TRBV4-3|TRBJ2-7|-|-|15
CASSQDLGGLKEQYF
TGCGCCAGCAGCCAAGATCTCGGGGGGCTGAAAGAGCAGTACTTC
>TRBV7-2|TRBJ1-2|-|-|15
CASSLVLRDNYGYTF
TGTGCCAGCAGCTTAGTACTGAGGGATAACTATGGCTACACCTTC
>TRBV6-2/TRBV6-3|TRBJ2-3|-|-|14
CASSYTTATDTQYF
TGTGCCAGCAGTTACACAACCGCCACAGATACGCAGTATTTT
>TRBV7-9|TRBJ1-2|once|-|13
CASLGEESGGYTF
TGTGCCAGCCTCGGGGAAGAATCGGGTGGCTACACCTTC
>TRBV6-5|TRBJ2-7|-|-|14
CASSPRVGPLLYYF
TGTGCCAGTAGCCCCCGGGTGGGTCCCTTGCTCTATTACTTC
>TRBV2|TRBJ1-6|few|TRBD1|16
CASSPDRGSYNSPLHF
TGTGCCAGCAGCCCCGACAGGGGCTCCTATAATTCACCCCTCCACTTT
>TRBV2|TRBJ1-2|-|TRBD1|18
CASSERGGGQGSPYGYTF
TGTGCCAGCAGTGAAAGAGGGGGGGGACAGGGGTCCCCCTATGGCTACACCTTC
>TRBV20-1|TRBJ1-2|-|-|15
CSASSSRGFDYGYTF
TGCAGTGCTAGTAGCTCGAGAGGCTTTGACTATGGCTACACCTTC
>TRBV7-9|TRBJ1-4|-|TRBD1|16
CASSLGRGSGEEKLFF
TGTGCCAGCAGCTTGGGCAGGGGGTCCGGAGAGGAAAAACTGTTTTTT
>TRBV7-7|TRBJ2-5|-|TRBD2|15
CASSLSGGLPETQYF
TGTGCTAGCAGCTTGAGCGGGGGGTTACCAGAGACCCAGTACTTC
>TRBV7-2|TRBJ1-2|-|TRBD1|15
CASSLTGQGDYGYTF
TGTGCCAGCAGCTTAACTGGACAGGGGGACTATGGCTACACCTTC
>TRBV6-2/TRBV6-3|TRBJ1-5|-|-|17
CASSYPRQSYSNQPQHF
TGTGCCAGCAGTTACCCGCGACAGAGTTATAGCAATCAGCCCCAGCATTTT
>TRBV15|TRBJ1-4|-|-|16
CATSRARGATNEKLFF
TGTGCCACCAGCAGAGCTCGGGGGGCAACTAATGAAAAACTGTTTTTT
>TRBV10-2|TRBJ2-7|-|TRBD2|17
CASSPGGVGARVAEQYF
TGCGCCAGCAGTCCGGGGGGGGTCGGGGCCCGTGTAGCCGAGCAGTACTTC
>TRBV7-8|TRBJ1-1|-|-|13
CASSLRRDTEAFF
TGTGCCAGCAGCTTACGGAGGGATACTGAAGCTTTCTTT
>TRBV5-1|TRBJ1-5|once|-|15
CASSYQGSGNQPQHF
TGCGCCAGCAGTTACCAGGGATCCGGCAATCAGCCCCAGCATTTT
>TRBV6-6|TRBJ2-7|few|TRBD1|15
CASRIRDRASYEQYF
TGTGCCAGCAGAATCCGGGACAGGGCATCCTACGAGCAGTACTTC
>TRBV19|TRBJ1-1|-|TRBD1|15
CASSIVGTGGTEAFF
TGTGCCAGTAGTATAGTTGGGACAGGAGGGACTGAAGCTTTCTTT
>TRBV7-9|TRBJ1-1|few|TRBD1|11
CASSLGTVAFF
TGTGCCAGCAGCCTCGGGACAGTTGCTTTCTTT
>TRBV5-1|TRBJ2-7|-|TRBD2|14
CASSGGGVAYEQYF
TGCGCCAGCAGCGGGGGAGGGGTCGCCTACGAGCAGTACTTC
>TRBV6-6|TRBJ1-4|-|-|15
CASSYVANNNEKLFF
TGTGCCAGCAGTTACGTTGCCAACAATAATGAAAAACTGTTTTTT
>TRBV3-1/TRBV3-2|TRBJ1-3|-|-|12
CASSPSGNTIYF
TGTGCCAGCAGCCCAAGCGGAAACACCATATATTTT
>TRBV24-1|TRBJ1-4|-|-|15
CATSGSKDIFEKLFF
TGTGCCACCAGTGGTAGCAAGGACATATTTGAAAAACTGTTTTTT
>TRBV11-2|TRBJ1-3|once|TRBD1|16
CASSFTGAFSGNTIYF
TGTGCCAGCAGCTTCACAGGGGCCTTCTCTGGAAACACCATATATTTT
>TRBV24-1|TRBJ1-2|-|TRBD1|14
CATSERGQAEGYTF
TGTGCCACCAGTGAACGGGGACAGGCGGAGGGCTACACCTTC
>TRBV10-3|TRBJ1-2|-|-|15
CAITQGQEISYGYTF
TGTGCCATCACCCAGGGGCAGGAAATTTCGTATGGCTACACCTTC
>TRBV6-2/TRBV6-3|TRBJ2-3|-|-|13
CASSYSSADTQYF
TGTGCCAGCAGTTATTCTAGCGCAGATACGCAGTATTTT
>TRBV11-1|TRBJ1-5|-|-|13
CASSLGGGQPQHF
TGTGCCAGCAGCTTAGGGGGGGGCCAGCCCCAGCATTTT
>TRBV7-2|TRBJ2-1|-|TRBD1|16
CASSLATGGSYNEQFF
TGTGCCAGCAGCCTAGCGACAGGGGGCTCCTACAATGAGCAGTTCTTC
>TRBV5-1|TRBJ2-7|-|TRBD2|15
CASSSRTSGSYEQYF
TGCGCCAGCAGCTCTAGGACTAGCGGCTCCTACGAGCAGTACTTC
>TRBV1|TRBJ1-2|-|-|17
CTSSLRGSLVWSYGYTF
TGCACCAGCAGCCTCAGGGGTTCTCTAGTTTGGAGCTATGGCTACACCTTC
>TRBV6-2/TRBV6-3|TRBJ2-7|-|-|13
CASSNPGLREQYF
TGTGCCAGCAGTAACCCGGGACTCAGGGAGCAGTACTTC